This TCR beta chain was sequenced in a study of T cells in Graves' hyperthyroidism and ophthalmopathy. Study-wide context: At initial diagnosis, before any treatment had begun, peripheral blood was obtained. Findings of the study overall: Ophthalmopathy was model-predicted a median approximately 6.4 months pre-onset. Ophthalmopathy was distinguished from stable hyperthyroidism by 13 V-J signatures.

The CDR3 runs to 12 residues. Germline CDR1 reads LNHDA; CDR2 reads SQIVND (reference sequence). Trimming pared 5 bases from V and 6 bases from J, leaving 10 bases between. The source material, RNA transcripts, was used to amplify TCR beta CDR3 regions. The primer set for the first-round RT-PCR of the TCR CDR3 was HTBI. TCRdb reprocessed the multiplex PCR reads with MiXCR, giving one entry per CDR3 protein. The table has a few hundred thousand distinct CDR3 sequences, about 15% seen once. The source of the PBMCs was 8 to 10 ml of fresh peripheral blood. A few counts support this clonotype. The antigen remains unidentified.

The sample comprised blood. The clonotype was recovered from a woman aged 18-35 years with Graves' hyperthyroidism. This chain uses TRBV19 with TRBJ1-1; D gene uncertain. In DNA form, the CDR3 reads TGTGCCAGTAGTGTTGACATCGCTGAAGCTTTCTTT. Protein: CASSVDIAEAFF. The whole variable domain, remainder taken from reference TRBV19 and TRBJ1-1, is DGGITQSPKYLFRKEGQNVTLSCEQNLNHDAMYWYRQDPGQGLRLIYYSQIVNDFQKGDIAEGYSVSREKKESFPLTVTSAQKNPTAFYLCASSVDIAEAFFGQGTRLTVV.